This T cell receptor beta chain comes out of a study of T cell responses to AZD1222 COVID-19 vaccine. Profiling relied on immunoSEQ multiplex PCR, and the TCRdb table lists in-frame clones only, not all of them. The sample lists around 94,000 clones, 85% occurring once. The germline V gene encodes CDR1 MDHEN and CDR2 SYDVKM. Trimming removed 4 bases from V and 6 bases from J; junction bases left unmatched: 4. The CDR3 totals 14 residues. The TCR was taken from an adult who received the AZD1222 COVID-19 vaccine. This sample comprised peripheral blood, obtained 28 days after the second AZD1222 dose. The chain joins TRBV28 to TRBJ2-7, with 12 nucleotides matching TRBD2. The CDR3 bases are TGTGCCAGCAGTTCCCTAGCGGGAGGGGGCGAGCAGTACTTC. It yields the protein CASSSLAGGGEQYF.